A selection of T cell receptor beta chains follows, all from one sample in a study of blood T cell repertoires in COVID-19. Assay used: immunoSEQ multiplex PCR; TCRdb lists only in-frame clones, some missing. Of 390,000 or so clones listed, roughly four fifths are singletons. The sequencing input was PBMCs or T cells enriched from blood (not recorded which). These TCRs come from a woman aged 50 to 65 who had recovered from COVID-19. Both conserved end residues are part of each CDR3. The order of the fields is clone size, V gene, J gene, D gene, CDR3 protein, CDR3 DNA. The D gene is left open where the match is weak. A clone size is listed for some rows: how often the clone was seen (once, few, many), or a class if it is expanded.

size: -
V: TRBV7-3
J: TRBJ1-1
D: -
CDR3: CASSLSRRDTEAFF
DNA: TGTGCCAGCAGCTTAAGCCGGAGGGACACTGAAGCTTTCTTT

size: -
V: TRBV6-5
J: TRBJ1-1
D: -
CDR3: CASTTRTSRNTEAFF
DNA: TGTGCCAGCACCACTCGGACATCGCGGAACACTGAAGCTTTCTTT

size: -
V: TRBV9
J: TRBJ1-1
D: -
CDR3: CASSVVTGGGTEAFF
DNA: TGTGCCAGCAGCGTAGTCACGGGCGGGGGCACTGAAGCTTTCTTT

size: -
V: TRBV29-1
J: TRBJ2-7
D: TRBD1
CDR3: CSVGSRDRPSGEQYF
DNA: TGCAGCGTTGGCAGCCGGGACAGGCCTTCTGGGGAGCAGTACTTC

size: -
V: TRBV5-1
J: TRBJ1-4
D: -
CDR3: CASSDSGNNEKLFF
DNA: TGCGCCAGCTCGGATTCCGGGAATAATGAAAAACTGTTTTTT

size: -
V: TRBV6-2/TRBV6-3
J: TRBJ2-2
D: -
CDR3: CASSYSQTRLMELFF
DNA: TGTGCCAGCAGTTACTCCCAGACAAGGCTTATGGAGCTGTTTTTT

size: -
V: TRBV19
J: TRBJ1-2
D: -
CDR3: CASSIGQAYGYTF
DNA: TGTGCCAGTAGTATAGGACAGGCCTATGGCTACACCTTC

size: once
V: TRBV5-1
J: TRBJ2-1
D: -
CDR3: CASSFLGDEQFF
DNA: TGCGCCAGCAGCTTCCTAGGGGATGAGCAGTTCTTC

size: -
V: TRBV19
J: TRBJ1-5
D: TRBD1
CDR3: CASTLGQHQPQHF
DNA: TGTGCCAGTACCCTGGGACAGCATCAGCCCCAGCATTTT

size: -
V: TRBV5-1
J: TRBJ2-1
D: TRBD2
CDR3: CASSKLATPSNEQFF
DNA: TGCGCCAGCAGCAAACTAGCGACACCGAGCAATGAGCAGTTCTTC

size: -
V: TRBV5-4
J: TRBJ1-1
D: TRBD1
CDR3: CASSLLTGVGTEAFF
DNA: TGTGCCAGCAGCTTGCTAACAGGGGTTGGCACTGAAGCTTTCTTT

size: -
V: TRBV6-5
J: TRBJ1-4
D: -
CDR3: CASSPGTNNEKLFF
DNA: TGTGCCAGCAGTCCCGGGACAAACAATGAAAAACTGTTTTTT

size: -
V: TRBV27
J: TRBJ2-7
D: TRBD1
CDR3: CASSPGTGGYEQYF
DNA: TGTGCCAGCAGTCCCGGGACAGGGGGCTACGAGCAGTACTTC

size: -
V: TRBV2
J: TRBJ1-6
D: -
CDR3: CASKESINSPLHF
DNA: TGTGCCAGCAAAGAGTCGATTAATTCACCCCTCCACTTT

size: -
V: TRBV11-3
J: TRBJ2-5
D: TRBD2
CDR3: CASSLGGGGRETQYF
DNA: TGTGCCAGCAGCTTGGGCGGGGGGGGGAGAGAGACCCAGTACTTC

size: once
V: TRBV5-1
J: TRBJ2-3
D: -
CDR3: CASSLQSTDTQYF
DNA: TGCGCCAGCAGTCTACAGAGCACAGATACGCAGTATTTT

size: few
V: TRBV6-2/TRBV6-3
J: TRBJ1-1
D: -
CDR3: CASSRRGGEAFF
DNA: TGTGCCAGCAGTAGACGTGGGGGGGAAGCTTTCTTT

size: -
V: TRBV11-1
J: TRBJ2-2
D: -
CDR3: CATRRSTGELFF
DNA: TGTGCCACTAGACGGTCCACCGGGGAGCTGTTTTTT

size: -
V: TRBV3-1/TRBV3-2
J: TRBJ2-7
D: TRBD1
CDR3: CASSRPGQSYEQYF
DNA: TGTGCCAGCAGCCGACCGGGACAGTCCTACGAGCAGTACTTC

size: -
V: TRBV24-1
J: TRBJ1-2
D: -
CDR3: CATSDRRKARSGYTF
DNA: TGTGCCACCAGTGATAGGAGAAAAGCTCGAAGTGGCTACACCTTC

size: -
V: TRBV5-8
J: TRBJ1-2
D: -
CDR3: CASSLYYGYTF
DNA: TGTGCCAGCAGCTTGTATTATGGCTACACCTTC

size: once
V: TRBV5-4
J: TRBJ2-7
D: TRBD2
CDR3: CASSLEGGRSSEQYF
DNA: TGTGCCAGCAGCTTGGAGGGCGGGAGGTCTTCCGAGCAGTACTTC

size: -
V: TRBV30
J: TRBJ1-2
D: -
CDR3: CAARGDSNYGYTF
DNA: TGTGCCGCGCGAGGGGACTCTAACTATGGCTACACCTTC

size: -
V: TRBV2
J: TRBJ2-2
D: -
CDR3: CASRGRKSAGELFF
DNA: TGTGCCAGCAGGGGCAGAAAGTCGGCCGGGGAGCTGTTTTTT

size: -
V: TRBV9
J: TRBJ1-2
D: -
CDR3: CASSPTGTPGYTF
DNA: TGTGCCAGCAGCCCCACCGGGACACCCGGCTACACCTTC

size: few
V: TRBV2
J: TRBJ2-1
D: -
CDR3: CASLGGEQFF
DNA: TGTGCCAGTCTGGGGGGTGAGCAGTTCTTC

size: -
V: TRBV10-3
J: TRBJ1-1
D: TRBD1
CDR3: CAAGTGGGWSTEAFF
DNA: TGTGCCGCCGGGACAGGGGGCGGCTGGAGCACTGAAGCTTTCTTT

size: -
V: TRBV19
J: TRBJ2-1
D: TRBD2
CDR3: CASKLAGTTYNEQFF
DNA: TGTGCCAGTAAGTTAGCGGGGACGACCTACAATGAGCAGTTCTTC

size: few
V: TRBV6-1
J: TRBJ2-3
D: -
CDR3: CASSEAGLLAGFDTQYF
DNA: TGTGCCAGCAGTGAAGCCGGATTATTGGCGGGCTTCGATACGCAGTATTTT

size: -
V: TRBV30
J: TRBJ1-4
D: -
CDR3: CACHDKLGGGVEKLFF
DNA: TGTGCCTGCCACGACAAGTTGGGCGGGGGGGTTGAAAAACTGTTTTTT

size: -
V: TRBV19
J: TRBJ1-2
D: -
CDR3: CASKPGNYGYTF
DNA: TGTGCCAGTAAGCCGGGGAACTATGGCTACACCTTC

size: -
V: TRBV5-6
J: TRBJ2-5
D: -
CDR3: CASSTQTTRAETQYF
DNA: TGTGCCAGCAGCACCCAGACTACCCGGGCGGAGACCCAGTACTTC

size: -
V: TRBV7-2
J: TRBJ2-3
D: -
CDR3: CASSLVTGPGGIDTQYF
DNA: TGTGCCAGCAGCTTAGTGACTGGCCCCGGAGGTATAGATACGCAGTATTTT

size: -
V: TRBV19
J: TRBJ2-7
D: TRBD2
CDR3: CASSPETSGRRNEQYF
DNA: TGTGCCAGTAGTCCTGAGACTAGCGGGAGGAGGAACGAGCAGTACTTC

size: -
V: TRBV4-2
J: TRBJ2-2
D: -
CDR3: CASSHRGGGDTGELFF
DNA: TGTGCCAGCAGCCATCGAGGAGGAGGGGACACCGGGGAGCTGTTTTTT

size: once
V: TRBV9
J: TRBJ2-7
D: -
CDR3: CASSVDGRILGEQYF
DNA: TGTGCCAGCAGCGTAGATGGGCGAATATTGGGCGAGCAGTACTTC

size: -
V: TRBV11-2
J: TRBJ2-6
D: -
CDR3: CASSPYPTVTSGANVLTF
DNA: TGTGCCAGCAGCCCCTACCCGACAGTGACTTCTGGGGCCAACGTCCTGACTTTC

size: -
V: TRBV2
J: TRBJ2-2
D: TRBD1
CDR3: CASSERTGGTGELFF
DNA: TGTGCCAGCAGTGAAAGGACAGGCGGAACCGGGGAGCTGTTTTTT

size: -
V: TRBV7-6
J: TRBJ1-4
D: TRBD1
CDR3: CASSLRPQDRAVGEKLFF
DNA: TGTGCCAGCAGCTTAAGACCCCAAGACAGGGCCGTAGGTGAAAAACTGTTTTTT

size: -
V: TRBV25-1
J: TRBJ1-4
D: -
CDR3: CASSESGGSATNEKLFF
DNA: TGTGCCAGCAGTGAATCGGGCGGTAGCGCAACTAATGAAAAACTGTTTTTT

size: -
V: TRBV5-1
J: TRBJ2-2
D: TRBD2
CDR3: CASSPSAGGFARANTGELFF
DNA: TGCGCCAGCAGCCCGTCGGCGGGAGGATTTGCTCGCGCGAACACCGGGGAGCTGTTTTTT

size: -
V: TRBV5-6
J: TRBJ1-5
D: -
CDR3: CASSLSRNQPQHF
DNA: TGTGCCAGCAGCTTATCCAGGAATCAGCCCCAGCATTTT